This TCR beta chain was identified in a study of TIL therapy for anti-PD-1-resistant metastatic lung cancer. At the level of the study: Several tumors were EGFR-mutant and two were ALK-rearranged.

The time point was: pre-treatment sample, taken before nivolumab and TIL therapy. Tumor tissue came from excised metastases, mostly pleural nodules or supraclavicular lymph nodes. Tumors were harvested before any PD-1/PD-L1 blockade. The immunoSEQ assay was v3. Here immunoSEQ multiplex PCR was the method, and the copy in TCRdb shows in-frame clones only, minus some. The sample records more than 20,000 clones, approximately 77% being singletons. Germline lookup yields CDR1 SGHRS and CDR2 YFSETQ. This CDR3 is 15 amino acids long. V was pared by 4 bases and J by 7 bases, with 5 bases of the junction left unmatched.

The receptor comes from a person aged 25-85 years with non-small cell lung cancer. The V call is TRBV5-1, the J call TRBJ2-1, with 13 nucleotides matching TRBD2. This specimen consisted of tumor tissue, obtained at baseline. CDR3 sequence (DNA): TGCGCCAGCAGCCCGACTAGCGGGGGGTCAAATGAGCAGTTCTTC. Protein sequence: CASSPTSGGSNEQFF.